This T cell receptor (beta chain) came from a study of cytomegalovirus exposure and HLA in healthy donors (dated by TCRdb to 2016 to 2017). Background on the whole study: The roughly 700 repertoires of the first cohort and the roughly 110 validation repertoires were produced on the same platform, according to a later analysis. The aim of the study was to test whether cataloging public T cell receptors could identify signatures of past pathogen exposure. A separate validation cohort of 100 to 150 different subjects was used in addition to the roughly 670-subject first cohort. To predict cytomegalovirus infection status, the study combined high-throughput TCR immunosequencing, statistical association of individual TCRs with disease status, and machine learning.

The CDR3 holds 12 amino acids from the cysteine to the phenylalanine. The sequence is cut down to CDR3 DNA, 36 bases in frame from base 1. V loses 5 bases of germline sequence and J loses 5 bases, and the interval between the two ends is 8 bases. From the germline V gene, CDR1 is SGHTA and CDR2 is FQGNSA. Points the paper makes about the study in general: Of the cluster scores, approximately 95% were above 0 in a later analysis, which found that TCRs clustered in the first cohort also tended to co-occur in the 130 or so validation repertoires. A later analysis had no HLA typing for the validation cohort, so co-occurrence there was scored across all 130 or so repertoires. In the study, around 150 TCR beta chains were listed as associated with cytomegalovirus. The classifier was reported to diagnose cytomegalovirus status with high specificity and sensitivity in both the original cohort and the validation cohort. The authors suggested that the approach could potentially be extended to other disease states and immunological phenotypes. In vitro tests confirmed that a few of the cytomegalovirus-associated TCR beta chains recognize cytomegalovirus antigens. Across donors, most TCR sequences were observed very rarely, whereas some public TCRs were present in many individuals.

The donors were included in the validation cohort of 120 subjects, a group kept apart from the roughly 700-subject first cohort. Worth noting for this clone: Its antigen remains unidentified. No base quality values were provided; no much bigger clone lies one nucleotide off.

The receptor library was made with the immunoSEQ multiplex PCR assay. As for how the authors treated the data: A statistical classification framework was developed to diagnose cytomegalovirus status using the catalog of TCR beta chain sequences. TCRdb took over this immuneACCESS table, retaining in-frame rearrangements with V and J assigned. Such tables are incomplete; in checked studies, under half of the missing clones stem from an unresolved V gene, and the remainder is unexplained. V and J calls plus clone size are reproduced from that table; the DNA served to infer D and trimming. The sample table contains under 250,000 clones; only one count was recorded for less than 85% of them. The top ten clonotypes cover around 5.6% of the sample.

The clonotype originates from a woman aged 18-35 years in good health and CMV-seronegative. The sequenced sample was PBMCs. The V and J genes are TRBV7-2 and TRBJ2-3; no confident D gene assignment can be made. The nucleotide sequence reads TGTGCCAGCAGCCCCGATCTAGATACGCAGTATTTT. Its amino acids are CASSPDLDTQYF.